This T cell receptor (beta chain) was retrieved from a study of blood T cell repertoires in COVID-19. V gave up 0 bases and J gave up 6 bases, with 10 bases separating them. The germline gives CDR1 SGDLS, CDR2 YYNGEE. This CDR3 spans 14 amino acids. The data were produced by immunoSEQ multiplex PCR, yet TCRdb's version contains in-frame clones alone and is incomplete. The sample has fewer than 250,000 clones, around nine tenths seen once. Sequenced input: peripheral blood. The chain links TRBV9 to TRBJ1-5; D remains ambiguous. The TCR sequence derives from a woman aged 55-69 years who had recovered from COVID-19. Here the CDR3 reads CASSVGQYGQPQHF. The CDR3, as DNA: TGTGCCAGCAGCGTAGGCCAGTATGGTCAGCCCCAGCATTTT.